Following are 8 T cell receptor beta chains from one sample sequenced in a study of CD8 T cells in Susac syndrome. Random-hexamer reverse transcription was applied to about 0.45 to 1 ug RNA. TCRdb passed the immunoSEQ multiplex PCR reads through MiXCR, listing each CDR3 protein once. The sample lists 100,000 to 150,000 distinct CDR3 sequences, about 95% seen once, with around 0.28% in the top ten. The sequenced sample consisted of CD8+ T cells from PBMCs. These receptors came from a human donor with Susac syndrome.

This clonotype showed up just a few times. The chain recombines TRBV27 with TRBJ1-2, with TRBD1 as a possible D gene (6 bases). With 5 bases removed from V and 4 bases from J, the gap between germline ends came to 14 bases. Per the germline V gene, CDR1 is MNHEY and CDR2 is SMNVEV (reference sequence). The CDR3 spans 14 residues. CDR3 amino acids: CASSPAGAGYGYTF. The CDR3 DNA is TGTGCCAGCAGTCCTGCGGGGGCGGGCTATGGCTACACCTTC.

The chain has TRBV12-3 or TRBV12-4 and TRBJ2-1; D possibly corresponds to TRBD2 (7 bases). The V gene lost 7 bases and the J gene lost 6 bases, with 19 bases spanning the gap. The CDR3 runs 15 residues. The CDR3 bases are TGTGCCAGCAAGGACCGCGGGCGGGGGCGCAATGAGCAGTTCTTC. Translating gives CASKDRGRGRNEQFF.

This sequence joins TRBV20-1 and TRBJ2-1, with D maybe TRBD2 (5 bases). In germline, CDR1 is DFQATT, CDR2 SNEGSKA (reference sequence). The V end lost 6 bases, the J end lost 0 bases, and 15 bases lay between the germline ends. This CDR3 has 15 amino acids. CDR3 region: CSADDYFSSYNEQFF. The CDR3 nucleotides read TGCAGTGCCGACGACTATTTCAGCTCCTACAATGAGCAGTTCTTC.

The J gene is TRBJ2-6, the V gene TRBV14; maybe TRBD2 (5 bases). Trimming pared 4 bases from V and 0 bases from J, leaving 16 bases between. The germline CDR1 and CDR2 sequences are SGHDN and FVKESK. The CDR3 covers 18 residues. The CDR3 DNA reads TGTGCCAGCAGCCTGAGTTCGGGCGGGTACTCTGGGGCCAACGTCCTGACTTTC. Protein: CASSLSSGGYSGANVLTF. The full variable domain, completed using reference TRBV14 and TRBJ2-6, is EAGVTQFPSHSVIEKGQTVTLRCDPISGHDNLYWYRRVMGKEIKFLLHFVKESKQDESGMPNNRFLAERTGGTYSTLKVQPAELEDSGVYFCASSLSSGGYSGANVLTFGAGSRLTVL.

The V and J genes are TRBV20-1 and TRBJ2-3; TRBD2 matches 8 bases. This CDR3 contains 13 residues. After removal of 4 bases from V and 6 bases from J, the junction contained 6 bases not matched to a gene. Looked up from germline, CDR1 is DFQATT and CDR2 is SNEGSKA (reference sequence). The CDR3 spells CSANPGLVDTQYF. CDR3 DNA sequence: TGCAGTGCTAATCCGGGACTAGTGGATACGCAGTATTTT.

The chain employs TRBV19 and TRBJ2-1, with TRBD2 matching over 9 bases. The CDR3 covers 14 residues. CDR1 and CDR2 (germline): LNHDA, SQIVND (reference sequence). Trimming removed 4 bases from V and 9 bases from J; junction bases left unmatched: 7. As DNA, the CDR3 is TGTGCCAGTAGTAGCGGGGGGGCCTTTGGTGAGCAGTTCTTC. Translated, it gives CASSSGGAFGEQFF.

The CDR3 here is CASSLEQGYNEQYF. CDR3 in DNA: TGTGCCAGCAGCTTAGAACAGGGGTATAACGAGCAGTACTTC. The chain recombines TRBV11-2 with TRBJ2-7; 7 nucleotides match TRBD1. With 0 bases clipped from V and 5 bases from J, the junction kept 4 bases outside the gene matches. Germline assignment: CDR1 SGHAT and CDR2 FQNNGV. The CDR3 extends over 14 amino acids. The full variable domain, completed using reference TRBV11-2 and TRBJ2-7, is EAGVAQSPRYKIIEKRQSVAFWCNPISGHATLYWYQQILGQGPKLLIQFQNNGVVDDSQLPKDRFSAERLKGVDSTLKIQPAKLEDSAVYLCASSLEQGYNEQYFGPGTRLTVT.

V usage is TRBV9 and J usage is TRBJ1-5; a weak D match, TRBD1 (6 bases). With 2 bases removed from V and 7 bases from J, the gap between germline ends came to 13 bases. The CDR3 has 14 amino acids. CDR1 and CDR2 from the germline V gene are SGDLS and YYNGEE. CDR3 region: CASSVEGGRQPQHF. The CDR3, as DNA: TGTGCCAGCAGCGTCGAGGGGGGGCGGCAGCCCCAGCATTTT. Variable domain in full (rest from reference TRBV9 and TRBJ1-5): DSGVTQTPKHLITATGQRVTLRCSPRSGDLSVYWYQQSLDQGLQFLIQYYNGEERAKGNILERFSAQQFPDLHSELNLSSLELGDSALYFCASSVEGGRQPQHFGDGTRLSIL.